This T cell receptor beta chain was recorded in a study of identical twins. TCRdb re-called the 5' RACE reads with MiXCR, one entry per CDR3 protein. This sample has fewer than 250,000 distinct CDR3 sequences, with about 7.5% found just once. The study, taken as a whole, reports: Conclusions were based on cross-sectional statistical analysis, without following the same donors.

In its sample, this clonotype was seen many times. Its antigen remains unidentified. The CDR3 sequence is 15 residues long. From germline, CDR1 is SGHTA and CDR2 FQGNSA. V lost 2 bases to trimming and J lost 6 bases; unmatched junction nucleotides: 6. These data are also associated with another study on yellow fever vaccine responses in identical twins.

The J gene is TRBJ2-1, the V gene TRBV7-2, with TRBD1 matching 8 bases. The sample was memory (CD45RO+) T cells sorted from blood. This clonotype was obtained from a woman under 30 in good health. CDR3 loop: CASSLRGQGANEQFF. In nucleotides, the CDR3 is TGTGCCAGCAGCTTACGTGGTCAGGGGGCCAATGAGCAGTTCTTC.